The 29 T cell receptor beta chains listed next were all sequenced from one sample in a study of regulatory and conventional T cells in RAG deficiency. Assay: immunoSEQ multiplex PCR; the TCRdb copy retains only in-frame clones and omits some. Of about 30,000 clones in the sample, about 76% are singletons; the top ten hold 3% to 4%. The sorted conventional CD4+ T cells were CD25-low and CD127-high, with genomic DNA sequenced. The sample was also reused in another study, on regulatory T cells. That investigation notes: Primers: 52 TRBV forward and 13 TRBJ reverse.

The source material was CD4+ effector T cells sorted from blood. The receptor source for this set is a human donor in good health.

The V gene is TRBV6-5, the J gene TRBJ1-6; D is perhaps TRBD1 (5 bases). V was shortened by 10 bases and J by 4 bases, with 11 bases between the two germline ends. This CDR3 spans 13 amino acids. Germline values: CDR1 MNHEY, CDR2 SVGAGI. The CDR3 protein is CATGAEYNSPLHF. CDR3 bases: TGTGCCACCGGGGCGGAGTATAATTCACCCCTCCACTTT.

The chain is built from TRBV19 and TRBJ1-5; the D is unclear. Between the trimmed V and J ends, which lost 4 bases and 2 bases, there was a span of 9 bases. The CDR3 sequence is 14 residues long. CDR1 is LNHDA and CDR2 is SQIVND in the germline V gene (reference sequence). The CDR3: CASSTEAGNQPQHF. CDR3 bases: TGTGCCAGTAGTACCGAAGCGGGCAATCAGCCCCAGCATTTT.

V is TRBV6-1 and J is TRBJ2-1, with a weak D call TRBD1 (5 bases). CDR3 size: 14 residues. CDR1 is MNHNS, CDR2 SASEGT, per germline. Trimming cost V 7 bases and J 0 bases, with 10 bases left between them. The CDR3 DNA sequence: TGTGCCAGCAATAAGCAGGGCTCCTACAATGAGCAGTTCTTC. This gives the protein CASNKQGSYNEQFF.

This clone was seen more than once but under ten times. V usage is TRBV19 and J usage is TRBJ1-2; no clear D gene. The germline V and J ends were trimmed by 7 bases and 2 bases, with 8 bases remaining between them. Germline assignment: CDR1 LNHDA and CDR2 SQIVND (reference sequence). The CDR3 loop spans 12 amino acids. CDR3 in DNA: TGTGCCAGTATCTGGGAAAACTATGGCTACACCTTC. As protein: CASIWENYGYTF. Using reference TRBV19 and TRBJ1-2 for the parts outside the CDR3, the full variable domain is DGGITQSPKYLFRKEGQNVTLSCEQNLNHDAMYWYRQDPGQGLRLIYYSQIVNDFQKGDIAEGYSVSREKKESFPLTVTSAQKNPTAFYLCASIWENYGYTFGSGTRLTVV.

The chain is built from TRBV30 and TRBJ1-2; D not resolved. With 1 base removed from V and 4 bases from J, the gap between germline ends came to 16 bases. Germline-derived CDR1 and CDR2 are GTSNPN and SVGIG (reference sequence). This CDR3 is built from 15 residues. CDR3 coding DNA: TGTGCCTGGAGTGCGGATTGGGTTGTGGTCTATGGCTACACCTTC. Its protein is CAWSADWVVVYGYTF.

This clone was picked up one time. This sequence joins TRBV6-6 and TRBJ1-1; TRBD1 matches 10 bases. The V and J ends lost 2 bases and 4 bases, in that order; junction bases with no gene match: 4. The CDR3 covers 15 residues. Germline V lookup: CDR1 MNHNY, CDR2 SVGAGI (reference sequence). CDR3 in DNA: TGTGCCAGCAGTTACGGAGGACAGGGGGGCACTGAAGCTTTCTTT. Translated, it gives CASSYGGQGGTEAFF.

The rearrangement links TRBV5-1 to TRBJ1-1; D is possibly TRBD1 (5 bases). Germline-derived CDR1 and CDR2 are SGHRS and YFSETQ. The CDR3 has 14 amino acids. The ends were cut back, 4 bases at V and 4 bases at J, with 14 bases in the middle. In nucleotides, the CDR3 is TGCGCCAGCAGCCGAGACCCGAGGGGCACTGAAGCTTTCTTT. This translates into CASSRDPRGTEAFF.

This chain uses TRBV6-5 with TRBJ1-3; TRBD1 is a possible D gene (5 bases). The CDR3 length is 14 residues. With 4 bases removed from V and 4 bases from J, the gap between germline ends came to 11 bases. In germline, CDR1 is MNHEY, CDR2 SVGAGI. The CDR3 region is CASSFGAGGNTIYF. CDR3 in DNA: TGTGCCAGCAGTTTTGGGGCGGGAGGAAACACCATATATTTT.

This clone was counted a few times. V gene TRBV27 combines with J gene TRBJ2-7, with D perhaps given as TRBD1 or TRBD2 (5 bases each). This CDR3 spans 16 amino acids. Between the trimmed V and J ends, which lost 0 bases and 0 bases, there was a span of 12 bases. Germline lookup yields CDR1 MNHEY and CDR2 SMNVEV (reference sequence). CDR3 amino acids: CASSLSRGGSSYEQYF. The DNA for the CDR3 is TGTGCCAGCAGTTTATCACGGGGCGGCAGCTCCTACGAGCAGTACTTC.

The rearrangement joins TRBV11-2 to TRBJ2-5, with 14 bases fitting TRBD2. CDR1 and CDR2 from the germline V gene are SGHAT and FQNNGV. The CDR3 consists of 18 residues. V was pared by 6 bases and J by 2 bases, with 11 bases of the junction left unmatched. For the CDR3, the DNA is TGTGCCAGCAGTTACCGGACTAGCGGGGGGCTTTTTCAAGAGACCCAGTACTTC. It specifies CASSYRTSGGLFQETQYF.

About this clone itself: The same CDR3 can be traced to other DNA sequences in this sample. V gene TRBV5-1 combines with J gene TRBJ1-1; D perhaps matches TRBD1 (5 bases). The CDR3 length is 14 residues. V lost 4 bases to trimming and J lost 1 base, with 11 bases between them. Germline V gives CDR1 SGHRS, CDR2 YFSETQ. The CDR3 nucleotides read TGCGCCAGCAGCCCCGGGACCGGGAACACTGAAGCTTTCTTT. It encodes CASSPGTGNTEAFF.

The rearrangement joins TRBV4-1 to TRBJ2-5; perhaps TRBD2 as D (7 bases). CDR1 MGHRA and CDR2 YSYEKL come from the germline V gene. This CDR3 region has 16 residues. V gave up 0 bases and J gave up 5 bases, with 16 bases separating them. The CDR3 loop reads CASSQDREGVHETQYF. In nucleotides, the CDR3 is TGCGCCAGCAGCCAAGATAGGGAGGGGGTGCACGAGACCCAGTACTTC.

The rearrangement links TRBV13 to TRBJ2-5, with D unclear. Trimming cost V 0 bases and J 1 base, with 6 bases left between them. This CDR3 comprises 14 residues. Per germline, CDR1 PRHDT and CDR2 FYEKMQ (reference sequence). CDR3 DNA sequence: TGTGCCAGCAGCTTAGGGCACGTCCAAGAGACCCAGTACTTC. As protein: CASSLGHVQETQYF.

This chain connects TRBV2 to TRBJ1-2; no firm D call. Germline V gives CDR1 SNHLY, CDR2 FYNNEI. With 5 bases removed from V and 4 bases from J, the gap between germline ends came to 14 bases. The CDR3 totals 14 residues. The CDR3: CASSNSTVVYGYTF. In DNA, the CDR3 is TGTGCCAGCAGTAACTCCACAGTAGTCTATGGCTACACCTTC.

V and J are TRBV29-1 and TRBJ2-3; the match to TRBD1 covers 9 bases. V shed 7 bases, J shed 4 bases, and the junction held 6 bases outside the gene matches. CDR1 and CDR2 from the germline V gene are SQVTM and ANQGSEA. This CDR3 contains 13 residues. The CDR3: CSAGQGRSDTQYF. The CDR3 DNA reads TGCAGCGCCGGACAGGGGAGGTCAGATACGCAGTATTTT.

The chain joins TRBV4-2 to TRBJ1-1; D perhaps matches TRBD1 (5 bases). The ends were cut back, 1 base at V and 0 bases at J, with 15 bases in the middle. This CDR3 region has 17 residues. Germline V gene data show CDR1 as LGHNA and CDR2 as YNFKEQ. CDR3 sequence: CASSQGGGGPMNTEAFF. DNA for the CDR3: TGTGCCAGCAGCCAAGGCGGCGGGGGACCGATGAACACTGAAGCTTTCTTT.

The chain links TRBV2 to TRBJ2-7, with 11 bases fitting TRBD2. Germline V gives CDR1 SNHLY, CDR2 FYNNEI. The J segment lost 3 bases and the V segment lost 8 bases, leaving 15 bases of the junction unmatched. This CDR3 contains 17 residues. CDR3 sequence: CASGRAKTSGALYEQYF. The CDR3 region has the DNA TGTGCCAGCGGGCGGGCGAAGACTAGCGGGGCTCTCTACGAGCAGTACTTC.

The chain has TRBV4-1 and TRBJ2-7; D gene unclear. This CDR3 region has 15 residues. The V and J ends lost 6 bases and 4 bases respectively, with 19 bases between them. CDR1 and CDR2 (germline): MGHRA, YSYEKL. The CDR3 DNA reads as TGCGCCAGCAGTATATCCAAGGCCGATTTTTACGAGCAGTACTTC. Protein: CASSISKADFYEQYF.

This clone has just a few counts. V and J are TRBV15 and TRBJ2-2, with D perhaps matching TRBD1 (5 bases). This CDR3 contains 15 residues. Looked up from germline, CDR1 is LNHNV and CDR2 is YYDKDF (reference sequence). The germline V and J ends were trimmed by 5 bases and 6 bases, with 16 bases remaining between them. The CDR3 DNA follows: TGTGCCACCAGCGAAGTCACCAGGGTCGCCGGGGAGCTGTTTTTT. It specifies CATSEVTRVAGELFF.

V gene TRBV7-9 combines with J gene TRBJ1-5; the D is unclear. CDR3 length: 12 amino acids. The germline V gene encodes CDR1 SEHNR and CDR2 FQNEAQ (reference sequence). V was trimmed by 5 bases and J by 4 bases, leaving 6 bases between them. The CDR3 reads CASSAQNQPQHF. CDR3 coding DNA: TGTGCCAGCAGCGCCCAGAATCAGCCCCAGCATTTT.

This clone occurred a few times. One end of the junction varies from germline; a read error may be responsible. The genes are TRBV4-1 and TRBJ2-7; D is unresolved. Germline V gene data show CDR1 as MGHRA and CDR2 as YSYEKL. The CDR3 extends over 15 amino acids. CDR3 nucleotides: TGCGCCAGCAGCCAAGATCGAGCCGCCAACGCCGAGCCGTACTTC. This gives the protein CASSQDRAANAEPYF.

The chain recombines TRBV25-1 with TRBJ1-2, with a possible D match to TRBD1 (5 bases). The CDR3 is 13 amino acids. Trimming pared 6 bases from V and 2 bases from J, leaving 10 bases between. Germline loops: CDR1 MGHDK, CDR2 SYGVNS. The CDR3 sequence is CASRETENYGYTF. The CDR3 nucleotides are TGTGCCAGCAGGGAGACAGAGAACTATGGCTACACCTTC.

In this sample, this clone turned up a few times. This chain connects TRBV5-5 to TRBJ1-2, with D maybe TRBD1 (5 bases). Germline CDR1 reads SGHKS; CDR2 reads YYEKEE (reference sequence). V was cut by 0 bases and J by 4 bases, with 13 bases left in between. The CDR3 has 15 residues. CDR3: CASSLGLGEGYGYTF. Here the CDR3 DNA reads TGTGCCAGCAGCTTGGGATTAGGGGAGGGCTATGGCTACACCTTC.

This clone was seen a single time. The chain combines TRBV29-1 with TRBJ2-3; 10 bases are shared with TRBD2. CDR1 and CDR2 from the germline V gene are SQVTM and ANQGSEA. The V gene end was trimmed by 5 bases and the J gene end by 4 bases; junction bases not matched to a gene: 6. The CDR3 runs to 14 residues. The CDR3 loop is CSVRAGGRADTQYF. The CDR3 DNA sequence: TGCAGCGTTCGAGCGGGGGGGAGGGCAGATACGCAGTATTTT.

J is TRBJ1-2 and V is TRBV9, with no clear D. Trimming removed 0 bases at V and 0 bases at J, with 6 bases between. CDR1 and CDR2 from the germline V gene are SGDLS and YYNGEE. The CDR3 is 14 residues long. In DNA form, the CDR3 reads TGTGCCAGCAGCGTAGGCGGGACTAACTATGGCTACACCTTC. It yields the protein CASSVGGTNYGYTF.

V is TRBV10-3 and J is TRBJ2-5; TRBD2 agrees at 7 bases. Germline-derived CDR1 and CDR2 are ENHRY and SYGVKD. Unmatched junction bases numbered 5, after V lost 3 bases and J lost 4 bases. CDR3 size: 14 residues. DNA of the CDR3: TGTGCCATCAGTGAAACCGTAGCGGGAGAGACCCAGTACTTC. As protein: CAISETVAGETQYF.

The V gene is TRBV14, the J gene TRBJ1-1; a possible D gene is TRBD1 (6 bases). Trimming took off 4 bases at V and 10 bases at J, with 13 bases between the two ends. The CDR3 has 12 amino acids. Looked up from germline, CDR1 is SGHDN and CDR2 is FVKESK. CDR3 DNA: TGTGCCAGCAGCCCATCGGGACAAAGAGCTTTCTTT. Translated, it gives CASSPSGQRAFF.

This chain connects TRBV5-1 to TRBJ2-1, with D perhaps being TRBD1 or TRBD2 (7 bases each). The ends were cut back, 5 bases at V and 8 bases at J, with 17 bases in the middle. Germline V gene data show CDR1 as SGHRS and CDR2 as YFSETQ. There are 14 residues in the CDR3. DNA of the CDR3: TGCGCCAGCAGTTCCTCAGGGGGGGACCATGAGCAGTTCTTC. This sequence encodes CASSSSGGDHEQFF.

This chain uses TRBV5-1 with TRBJ2-2; a possible D gene is TRBD2 (6 bases). V lost 1 base and J 1 base, leaving 11 bases between the germline ends. The CDR3 consists of 16 residues. The V gene's germline CDR1 is SGHRS and CDR2 YFSETQ. This CDR3 reads CASSLNPGVNTGELFF. CDR3 in DNA: TGCGCCAGCAGCTTGAATCCGGGGGTGAACACCGGGGAGCTGTTTTTT.